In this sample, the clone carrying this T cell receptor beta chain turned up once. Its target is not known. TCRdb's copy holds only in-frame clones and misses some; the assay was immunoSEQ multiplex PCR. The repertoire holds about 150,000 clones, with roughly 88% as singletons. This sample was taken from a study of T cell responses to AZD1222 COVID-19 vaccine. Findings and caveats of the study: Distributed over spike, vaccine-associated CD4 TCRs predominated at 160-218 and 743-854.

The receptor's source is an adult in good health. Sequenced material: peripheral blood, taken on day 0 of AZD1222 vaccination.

The CDR3 protein is CASSSGEVGGNTIYF. The CDR3 DNA is TGTGCCAGCAGCTCTGGGGAAGTTGGTGGAAACACCATATATTTT. This chain links TRBV7-2 with TRBJ1-3; D ambiguous. CDR1 and CDR2 from the germline V gene are SGHTA and FQGNSA. Trimming removed 4 bases at V and 3 bases at J, with 13 bases between. This CDR3 comprises 15 residues.